This TCR beta chain was found in a study of cytomegalovirus exposure and HLA in healthy donors. Germline lookup yields CDR1 SNHLY and CDR2 FYNNEI. The V segment lost 7 bases and the J segment 6 bases; nucleotides outside the gene matches: 3. CDR3 size: 13 residues. Broader study findings: Most of the TCR beta V segments (in an earlier analysis) were productive either about 90% or about 30% of the time. A later examination showed that TCR association rates differed by HLA locus, with DRB1 most and HLA-C fewest. In a later analysis, TCR beta V- and J-gene trimming was associated with a missense DCLRE1C variant. Reported results showed that the classifier diagnosed cytomegalovirus status with high specificity and sensitivity.

About this clone: The antigen is not known.

With 60 Vbeta and 13 Jbeta primers, the PCR was carried out. Profiling relied on immunoSEQ multiplex PCR, and the TCRdb table lists in-frame clones only, not all of them. The sample consists of some 180,000 clones, approximately 80% of them appearing once. The V gene is TRBV2, the J gene TRBJ1-3, with TRBD1 matching over 10 bases. Source material: PBMCs. This clonotype originated in a man aged 18 to 29 in good health and CMV-seronegative. CDR3: CASMGQGQNTIYF. DNA of the CDR3: TGTGCCAGCATGGGACAGGGGCAAAACACCATATATTTT.